The 19 T cell receptor beta chains below all came from one sample that was sequenced in a study of T cell responses to AZD1222 COVID-19 vaccine. Generated by immunoSEQ multiplex PCR, the TCRdb table keeps only in-frame clones and is missing some. This sample yields 110,000 or so clones, of which around 89% are seen a single time; around 9.1% belongs to the top ten. Sequenced here: peripheral blood, sampled on day 0 of AZD1222 vaccination. These receptors came from an adult in good health.

The chain employs TRBV10-3 and TRBJ1-3; 7 bases are shared with TRBD1. With V trimmed by 7 bases and J by 4 bases, 10 bases remained unmatched. The CDR3 runs 15 residues. Germline V gene lookup returns CDR1 ENHRY and CDR2 SYGVKD. The CDR3 DNA follows: TGTGCCATCAAGGGGTTTCCGACAGGGGGAAACACCATATATTTT. Translating gives CAIKGFPTGGNTIYF.

The chain recombines TRBV11-3 with TRBJ2-3; a weak D match, TRBD1 (6 bases). Trimming took off 5 bases at V and 5 bases at J, with 14 bases between the two ends. Germline V gene data show CDR1 as SGHNT and CDR2 as YENEEA. The length of the CDR3 is 14 residues. The CDR3: CASSPPGAGDTQYF. For the CDR3, the DNA is TGTGCCAGCAGCCCTCCAGGGGCGGGAGATACGCAGTATTTT.

V usage is TRBV5-1 and J usage is TRBJ2-2; 13 bases align to TRBD2. V was pared by 2 bases and J by 6 bases, with 4 bases of the junction left unmatched. The CDR3 consists of 16 residues. Per germline, CDR1 SGHRS and CDR2 YFSETQ. DNA for the CDR3: TGCGCCAGCAGCTTTGGACTAGCGGGAGAAGCCGGGGAGCTGTTTTTT. Translating it yields CASSFGLAGEAGELFF. The complete variable domain, with remaining parts taken from reference TRBV5-1 and TRBJ2-2, reads KAGVTQTPRYLIKTRGQQVTLSCSPISGHRSVSWYQQTPGQGLQFLFEYFSETQRNKGNFPGRFSGRQFSNSRSEMNVSTLELGDSALYLCASSFGLAGEAGELFFGEGSRLTVL.

This chain links TRBV3-1 (or the pseudogene TRBV3-2) with TRBJ1-2; unclear D gene. Germline V lookup: CDR1 LGHDT, CDR2 YNNKEL (reference sequence). The CDR3 is made up of 13 amino acids. V was shortened by 0 bases and J by 4 bases, with 6 bases between the two germline ends. For the CDR3, the DNA is TGTGCCAGCAGCCAAGAGGCCCTCTATGGCTACACCTTC. Translation: CASSQEALYGYTF.

CDR3 coding DNA: TGTGCCACCTCTGACCCTCGCAGGGGTGGTACTGAAGCTTTCTTT. It encodes CATSDPRRGGTEAFF. The V and J genes are TRBV6-5 and TRBJ1-1, with D possibly TRBD1 on 6 matching bases. The CDR3 is made up of 15 amino acids. Looked up from germline, CDR1 is MNHEY and CDR2 is SVGAGI. V lost 10 bases and J lost 5, with 23 bases in between.

The chain employs TRBV4-2 and TRBJ1-5; D gene ambiguous. CDR1 is LGHNA and CDR2 is YNFKEQ in the germline V gene. This CDR3 is built from 15 residues. V lost 1 base, J lost 1 base, and 8 bases lay in between. The CDR3 here is CASSQVLGSNQPQHF. The DNA of the CDR3 is TGTGCCAGCAGCCAAGTATTGGGAAGCAATCAGCCCCAGCATTTT.

This rearrangement joins TRBV5-4 to TRBJ2-1, with 7 bases aligning to TRBD2. There are 14 residues in the CDR3. Germline V gene lookup returns CDR1 SGHNT and CDR2 YYREEE (reference sequence). V was pared by 1 base and J by 4 bases, with 2 bases of the junction left unmatched. The CDR3 loop is CASSLRTSYNEQFF. The CDR3 nucleotides read TGTGCCAGCAGCTTGAGGACTAGTTACAATGAGCAGTTCTTC.

The chain combines TRBV20-1 with TRBJ1-6; possible D gene TRBD1, 5 bases. V was pared by 3 bases and J by 6 bases, with 12 bases between. Germline V gene sequence: CDR1 DFQATT, CDR2 SNEGSKA (reference sequence). The CDR3 consists of 14 residues. CDR3 sequence (DNA): TGCAGTGCTAGTGGAGGGGTGATTAATTCACCCCTCCACTTT. Protein: CSASGGVINSPLHF.

With regard to this clone: At the DNA level, this CDR3 is encoded by other sequences in the same sample as well. The rearrangement joins TRBV29-1 to TRBJ2-2, with 7 bases matching TRBD1. The V gene end was trimmed by 6 bases and the J gene end by 1 base; junction bases not matched to a gene: 5. The CDR3 covers 14 residues. CDR1 is SQVTM, CDR2 ANQGSEA, per germline. The CDR3 DNA reads TGCAGCGTAGGTCGGACAGGGAACACCGGGGAGCTGTTTTTT. Translated: CSVGRTGNTGELFF.

The CDR3 DNA sequence: TGCAGCGTTGGGGACAGGGGCGGCTACACCTTC. It is translated as CSVGDRGGYTF. This rearrangement joins TRBV29-1 to TRBJ1-2, with 10 nucleotides matching TRBD1. CDR3 size: 11 residues. Looked up from germline, CDR1 is SQVTM and CDR2 is ANQGSEA. The V gene end was trimmed by 4 bases and the J gene end by 8 bases; junction bases not matched to a gene: 1.

This sequence joins TRBV29-1 and TRBJ2-7, with 7 bases lining up with TRBD1. From germline, CDR1 is SQVTM and CDR2 ANQGSEA. The junction had 6 bases not matched to a gene; V was cut back by 6 bases and J by 4 bases. The CDR3 extends over 12 amino acids. CDR3 region: CSVGDSYYEQYF. The DNA of the CDR3 is TGCAGCGTGGGGGACAGCTATTACGAGCAGTACTTC.

The chain carries TRBV28 and TRBJ1-1; D unresolved. The V and J ends lost 5 bases and 11 bases respectively, with 15 bases between them. Germline lookup yields CDR1 MDHEN and CDR2 SYDVKM. This CDR3 has 12 residues. The CDR3 nucleotides are TGTGCCAGCAGTCTACCCCCTTCTATGGCTTTCTTT. Its protein is CASSLPPSMAFF.

The gene calls are TRBV27 and TRBJ1-2, with a possible D match to TRBD1 (5 bases). The CDR3 has 14 amino acids. The germline V and J ends were trimmed by 5 bases and 8 bases, with 18 bases remaining between them. Germline V gene lookup returns CDR1 MNHEY and CDR2 SMNVEV (reference sequence). The CDR3 bases are TGTGCCAGCAGTCCCTTGGGGCGGCCGGGGGGCTACACCTTC. Translating it yields CASSPLGRPGGYTF.

The V call is TRBV19, the J call TRBJ2-1; 11 bases are a match to TRBD2. The CDR3 loop spans 15 amino acids. The ends lost 5 bases at V and 5 bases at J; junction bases unmatched: 5. The germline CDR1 and CDR2 sequences are LNHDA and SQIVND (reference sequence). This chain's CDR3 is CASSPRLAGNNEQFF. The CDR3 nucleotides are TGTGCCAGTAGTCCTAGACTAGCGGGAAACAATGAGCAGTTCTTC.

V gene TRBV14 combines with J gene TRBJ2-5; D may be TRBD2 (7 bases). The germline CDR1 and CDR2 sequences are SGHDN and FVKESK. CDR3 length equals 15 residues. The V end lost 0 bases, the J end lost 5 bases, and 13 bases lay between the germline ends. The CDR3 loop reads CASSQEAGAGETQYF. The CDR3 bases are TGTGCCAGCAGCCAAGAGGCGGGGGCAGGGGAGACCCAGTACTTC.

The chain uses TRBV2 and TRBJ2-1, with D maybe TRBD2 (6 bases). CDR1 is SNHLY and CDR2 is FYNNEI in the germline V gene. The V end was cut by 7 bases, the J end by 2 bases, with 12 bases between. The CDR3 runs 14 residues. The CDR3: CASTPDYPYNEQFF. In DNA, the CDR3 is TGTGCCAGCACCCCGGACTACCCCTACAATGAGCAGTTCTTC.

V usage is TRBV30 and J usage is TRBJ2-7, with 8 nucleotides matching TRBD2. With 3 bases clipped from V and 7 bases from J, the junction kept 5 bases outside the gene matches. The CDR3 runs to 12 residues. From germline, CDR1 is GTSNPN and CDR2 SVGIG (reference sequence). The DNA of the CDR3 is TGTGCCTGGAGCGGGACTAGAGGGGAGCAGTACTTC. Protein product: CAWSGTRGEQYF. Combining the CDR3 with reference TRBV30 and TRBJ2-7 gives the whole variable domain SQTIHQWPATLVQPVGSPLSLECTVEGTSNPNLYWYRQAAGRGLQLLFYSVGIGQISSEVPQNLSASRPQDRQFILSSKKLLLSDSGFYLCAWSGTRGEQYFGPGTRLTVT.

For the CDR3, the DNA is TGTGCCAGCAGCCGGGCCCTGGATACGCAGTATTTT. Protein: CASSRALDTQYF. This sequence joins TRBV28 and TRBJ2-3; D unclear. With 6 bases removed from V and 6 bases from J, the gap between germline ends came to 10 bases. The CDR3 spans 12 residues. Germline lookup yields CDR1 MDHEN and CDR2 SYDVKM. The full variable domain, completed using reference TRBV28 and TRBJ2-3, is DVKVTQSSRYLVKRTGEKVFLECVQDMDHENMFWYRQDPGLGLRLIYFSYDVKMKEKGDIPEGYSVSREKKERFSLILESASTNQTSMYLCASSRALDTQYFGPGTRLTVL.

This clone appeared once. The rearrangement links TRBV14 to TRBJ2-1; TRBD1 is a possible D gene (5 bases). Trimming stripped 0 bases from V and 9 bases from J, with 15 bases between. Germline loops: CDR1 SGHDN, CDR2 FVKESK. This CDR3 has 15 amino acids. In DNA, the CDR3 is TGTGCCAGCAGCCAAGATCCACCAGGGCTTGGTGAGCAGTTCTTC. Protein: CASSQDPPGLGEQFF.